Each of the 25 T cell receptor beta chains below was sequenced from the same sample in a study of T cell repertoires in cytomegalovirus infection. TCRdb called the reads again in MiXCR, with one record for every CDR3 protein. The data show 450,000 to 550,000 distinct CDR3 sequences, with more than 15% seen just once and 20% to 30% held by the top ten. The sequencing input was CD8+ T cells from PBMCs. These receptors originate from a human donor in good health (CMV status not recorded). Some clones in this sample may be carry-over from other donors' samples.

This clonotype was seen at least ten times. This chain connects TRBV7-9 to TRBJ1-2; D might be TRBD1 (5 bases). Germline V CDR1 and CDR2: SEHNR, FQNEAQ (reference sequence). The CDR3 extends over 19 amino acids. The V gene lost 1 base and the J gene lost 3 bases, with 24 bases spanning the gap. The CDR3 is CASSLGDAVRAPGDYGYTF. CDR3 coding DNA: TGTGCCAGCAGCTTAGGGGACGCAGTGAGGGCTCCGGGCGACTATGGCTACACCTTC.

This chain connects TRBV7-9 to TRBJ1-6; D is possibly TRBD1 (5 bases). The germline gives CDR1 SEHNR, CDR2 FQNEAQ (reference sequence). The CDR3 totals 15 residues. Trimming took 4 bases from V and 6 from J, leaving 13 bases between them. CDR3 sequence reads: CASSSPLGANSPLHF. The CDR3 bases are TGTGCCAGCAGCTCCCCCCTAGGGGCTAATTCACCCCTCCACTTT.

In the case of this clonotype: A much bigger clone sits one base away, suggesting this may be a read error. V is TRBV6-5 and J is TRBJ2-7; TRBD1 matches 9 bases. The CDR3 has 16 amino acids. Germline CDR1 reads MNHEY; CDR2 reads SVGAGI. CDR3 residues: CASSEQGQGGSYELYF. CDR3 in DNA: TGTGCCAGCAGTGAGCAGGGACAGGGAGGCTCCTACGAGCTGTACTTC.

This clonotype was counted a few times. This chain links TRBV28 with TRBJ1-1; TRBD1 is a possible D gene (5 bases). V was clipped by 0 bases and J by 3 bases, with 11 bases between them. CDR3 length equals 15 residues. Germline values: CDR1 MDHEN, CDR2 SYDVKM. CDR3 coding DNA: TGTGCCAGCAGTTTATGGGGAGGGGTTGACACTGAAGCTTTCTTT. Amino acid sequence: CASSLWGGVDTEAFF.

This clonotype was seen a few times. J is TRBJ2-7 and V is TRBV6-5, with TRBD2 matching 12 bases. This CDR3 spans 15 amino acids. V lost 2 bases and J lost 5; bases outside the gene matches: 4. CDR1 is MNHEY, CDR2 SVGAGI, per germline. The chain's CDR3 is CASSYGTSGFNEQYF. In DNA, the CDR3 is TGTGCCAGCAGTTACGGGACTAGCGGGTTCAACGAGCAGTACTTC.

In this sample, this clonotype turned up once. A much larger clonotype is one base distant, so this may be a read error. V usage is TRBV6-5 and J usage is TRBJ1-4; TRBD1 might be the D (6 bases). The CDR3 is 16 residues long. CDR1 and CDR2 (germline): MNHEY, SVGAGI. CDR3: CASSYNLPGVNEKLYF. In nucleotides, the CDR3 is TGTGCCAGCAGTTACAATCTCCCAGGGGTGAATGAAAAACTGTATTTT.

This sequence joins TRBV15 and TRBJ1-1; D uncertain. The CDR3 is made up of 13 amino acids. V was trimmed by 0 bases and J by 14 bases, leaving 16 bases between them. Germline V gene sequence: CDR1 LNHNV, CDR2 YYDKDF (reference sequence). Here the CDR3 DNA reads TGTGCCACCAGCAGAGATCGGGCCGGCCCGGGCTTCTTT. Translating it yields CATSRDRAGPGFF. Full variable domain (missing parts from reference TRBV15 and TRBJ1-1): DAMVIQNPRYQVTQFGKPVTLSCSQTLNHNVMYWYQQKSSQAPKLLFHYYDKDFNNEADTPDNFQSRRPNTSFCFLDIRSPGLGDTAMYLCATSRDRAGPGFFGQGTRLTVV.

In this sample, this clonotype turned up many times. The chain employs TRBV10-3 and TRBJ1-2, with a tentative D call TRBD1 (5 bases). This CDR3 is built from 14 residues. V lost 10 bases, J lost 4 bases, and 19 bases lay in between. Germline CDR1 ENHRY, CDR2 SYGVKD. The CDR3 DNA follows: TGTGCCACCCAGGAACGGACATCCTTCTATGGCTACACCTTC. This codes for CATQERTSFYGYTF.

This clonotype was detected a few times. J is TRBJ2-1 and V is TRBV19; D is perhaps TRBD1 (5 bases). V lost 5 bases and J 0 bases, leaving 11 bases between the germline ends. Germline V gives CDR1 LNHDA, CDR2 SQIVND (reference sequence). The CDR3 consists of 15 residues. CDR3 amino acids: CASSDDSDSYNEQFF. CDR3 sequence (DNA): TGTGCCAGTAGTGACGACAGTGACTCCTACAATGAGCAGTTCTTC.

This clonotype was observed many times. The gene calls are TRBV10-2 and TRBJ2-1, with 7 bases aligning to TRBD2. The CDR3 spans 16 residues. CDR1 and CDR2 (germline): WSHSY, SAAADI. V gave up 4 bases and J gave up 2 bases; unmatched junction bases: 8. CDR3 nucleotide sequence: TGCGCCAGCAGTGGTGGGGGGGACGGCGCCTACAATGAGCAGTTCTTC. Translating gives CASSGGGDGAYNEQFF.

This clonotype turned up a few times. V usage is TRBV24-1 and J usage is TRBJ2-1; TRBD2 aligns across 7 bases. The ends lost 1 base at V and 4 bases at J; junction bases unmatched: 9. The CDR3 extends over 17 amino acids. Germline V gene lookup returns CDR1 KGHDR and CDR2 SFDVKD. In DNA form, the CDR3 reads TGTGCCACCAGTGATTTACGGGCTAGCGGAAATTACAATGAGCAGTTCTTC. Protein: CATSDLRASGNYNEQFF.

Concerning this clonotype itself: A read error may explain this, as a much larger clone is one base away. The rearrangement links TRBV7-3 to TRBJ2-7, with 7 nucleotides matching TRBD2. The V gene's germline CDR1 is SGHTA and CDR2 FQGTGA. CDR3 length: 15 residues. In DNA form, the CDR3 reads TGTGCCAGCAGCTTAGGGGGGGGAGGCTACTACAAGCAGTACTTC. Its protein is CASSLGGGGYYKQYF. Full variable domain (remainder filled in from reference TRBV7-3 and TRBJ2-7): GAGVSQTPSNKVTEKGKYVELRCDPISGHTALYWYRQSLGQGPEFLIYFQGTGAADDSGLPNDRFFAVRPEGSVSTLKIQRTERGDSAVYLCASSLGGGGYYKQYFGPGTRLTVT.

V usage is TRBV20-1 and J usage is TRBJ2-7, with D unclear. Germline CDR1 reads DFQATT; CDR2 reads SNEGSKA (reference sequence). CDR3 length: 13 residues. V lost 2 bases and J 0 bases, leaving 8 bases between the germline ends. In DNA form, the CDR3 reads TGCAGTGCTAGAATCTCAAACTCCTACGAGCAGTACTTC. It specifies CSARISNSYEQYF.

The sample holds many counts of this clonotype. J is TRBJ1-1 and V is TRBV4-1, with 7 nucleotides matching TRBD1. CDR1 is MGHRA and CDR2 is YSYEKL in the germline V gene. CDR3 length: 13 amino acids. Germline trimming cut 3 bases from V and 6 bases from J; bases unmatched to any gene: 4. The CDR3 region is CASSQARGSEAFF. The CDR3 DNA reads TGCGCCAGCAGCCAGGCCAGGGGGTCTGAAGCTTTCTTT.

A word on this clonotype: Since a much larger clone is just one base distant, this may be a read error. V is TRBV11-1 and J is TRBJ2-1; possible D gene TRBD1, 6 bases. CDR1 SGHAT and CDR2 FQDESV come from the germline V gene (reference sequence). The CDR3 is made up of 17 amino acids. CDR3: CASSLKFVLMGASEQLF. In DNA form, the CDR3 reads TGTGCCAGCAGCTTAAAGTTCGTTCTGATGGGGGCATCGGAGCAGTTGTTC.

This clonotype came up many times. This chain links TRBV10-3 with TRBJ1-1, with D perhaps TRBD1 (6 bases). There are 16 residues in the CDR3. V was pared by 10 bases and J by 2 bases, with 23 bases between. CDR1 is ENHRY and CDR2 is SYGVKD in the germline V gene. The CDR3 nucleotides are TGTGCCACTCACAGGGCATCGAACCTCAAAAACACTGAAGCTTTCTTT. It is translated as CATHRASNLKNTEAFF.

The CDR3 DNA sequence: TGCGCCAGCACCCGGGTAGGGAATGAGCAGTTCTTC. Encoded protein: CASTRVGNEQFF. The J gene is TRBJ2-1, the V gene TRBV5-1; no clear D. Trimming removed 6 bases at V and 7 bases at J, with 11 bases between. The CDR3 contains 12 residues. Germline V gives CDR1 SGHRS, CDR2 YFSETQ.

The rearrangement uses TRBV9 and TRBJ2-7, with D unresolved. Germline CDR1 is SGDLS and CDR2 is YYNGEE. V dropped 3 bases and J dropped 0 bases, with 10 bases sitting between them. The CDR3 has 14 amino acids. The CDR3 loop is CASSEETVSYEQYF. In DNA form, the CDR3 reads TGTGCCAGCAGCGAGGAAACGGTCTCCTACGAGCAGTACTTC. The full variable domain, completed using reference TRBV9 and TRBJ2-7, is DSGVTQTPKHLITATGQRVTLRCSPRSGDLSVYWYQQSLDQGLQFLIQYYNGEERAKGNILERFSAQQFPDLHSELNLSSLELGDSALYFCASSEETVSYEQYFGPGTRLTVT.

This clonotype was counted many times. The CDR3, as DNA: TGTGCCAGCAGCCCCGGGACAACGCGAGAGACCCAGTACTTC. Translation gives CASSPGTTRETQYF. This chain joins TRBV7-8 and TRBJ2-5, with a weak D call TRBD1 (6 bases). Looked up from germline, CDR1 is SGHVS and CDR2 is FQNEAQ. Trimming left V 5 bases short and J 4 bases short, with 14 bases between. This CDR3 comprises 14 residues. The variable domain in full, with the rest retrieved from reference TRBV7-8 and TRBJ2-5, is GAGVSQSPRYKVAKRGQDVALRCDPISGHVSLFWYQQALGQGPEFLTYFQNEAQLDKSGLPSDRFFAERPEGSVSTLKIQRTQQEDSAVYLCASSPGTTRETQYFGPGTRLLVL.

There are many counts of this clonotype. The V and J genes are TRBV4-1 and TRBJ2-5, with 11 bases fitting TRBD2. Unmatched junction bases numbered 10, after V lost 4 bases and J lost 3 bases. This CDR3 has 17 residues. Germline CDR1 is MGHRA and CDR2 is YSYEKL. The CDR3 reads CASSPLLAGVKKETQYF. DNA of the CDR3: TGCGCCAGCAGCCCCTTACTAGCGGGGGTTAAAAAAGAGACCCAGTACTTC.

This clonotype has a count of ten or more. The rearrangement links TRBV11-1 to TRBJ2-2; TRBD1 matches at 7 bases. Germline loops: CDR1 SGHAT, CDR2 FQDESV (reference sequence). The V and J ends lost 3 bases and 2 bases, in that order; junction bases with no gene match: 9. The CDR3 runs to 17 residues. In nucleotides, the CDR3 is TGTGCCAGCAGCTTCCCCTCGACAGGGATCAACACCGGGGAGCTGTTTTTT. Encoded protein: CASSFPSTGINTGELFF.

The chain has TRBV11-2 and TRBJ1-2; 8 nucleotides line up with TRBD1. Germline V gives CDR1 SGHAT, CDR2 FQNNGV. The CDR3 totals 15 residues. After removal of 5 bases from V and 2 bases from J, the junction contained 7 bases not matched to a gene. Here the CDR3 DNA reads TGTGCCAGCAGCCTGGGGGACAGGAGGAACTATGGCTACACCTTC. Its protein is CASSLGDRRNYGYTF.

This clonotype came up many times. The chain combines TRBV6-5 with TRBJ2-7, with 15 bases that match TRBD2. CDR3 length: 16 amino acids. In germline, CDR1 is MNHEY, CDR2 SVGAGI. Trimming at V came to 4 bases and at J to 7 bases, leaving 8 bases not matched to a gene. CDR3 bases: TGTGCCAGCAGTTCCAGGACTAGCGGGAGGGCGAGGGAGCAGTACTTC. Residues: CASSSRTSGRAREQYF.

This clonotype has a count of ten or more. The CDR3 DNA reads TGTGCCAGCATCTCCCCAAGCCAAGAGACCCAGTACTTC. It specifies CASISPSQETQYF. The genes are TRBV7-9 and TRBJ2-5; D is uncertain. In germline, CDR1 is SEHNR, CDR2 FQNEAQ (reference sequence). Trimming shortened V by 7 bases and J by 1 base, and 10 bases separated the two germline ends. This CDR3 is built from 13 residues.

The table lists this clonotype with many counts. The genes are TRBV28 and TRBJ1-2, with D possibly being TRBD1 (6 bases). The V end was cut by 5 bases, the J end by 9 bases, with 22 bases between. There are 15 residues in the CDR3. Germline values: CDR1 MDHEN, CDR2 SYDVKM. Here the CDR3 DNA reads TGTGCCAGCAGTCCCCCAGGGGCCCCTCCAGAAAGCTACACCTTC. This sequence encodes CASSPPGAPPESYTF.